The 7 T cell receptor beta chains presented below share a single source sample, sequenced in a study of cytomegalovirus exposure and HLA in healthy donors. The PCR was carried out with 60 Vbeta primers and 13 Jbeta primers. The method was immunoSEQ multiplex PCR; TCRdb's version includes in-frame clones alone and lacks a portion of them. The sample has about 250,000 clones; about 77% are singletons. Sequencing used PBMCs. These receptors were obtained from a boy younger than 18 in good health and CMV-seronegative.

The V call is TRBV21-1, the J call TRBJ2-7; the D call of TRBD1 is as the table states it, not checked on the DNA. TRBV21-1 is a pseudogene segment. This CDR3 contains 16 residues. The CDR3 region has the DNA TGTGCCAGCTGTCAGCAGTGTACAGAAAGATCCTACGAGCAGTACTTC. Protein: CASCQQCTERSYEQYF.

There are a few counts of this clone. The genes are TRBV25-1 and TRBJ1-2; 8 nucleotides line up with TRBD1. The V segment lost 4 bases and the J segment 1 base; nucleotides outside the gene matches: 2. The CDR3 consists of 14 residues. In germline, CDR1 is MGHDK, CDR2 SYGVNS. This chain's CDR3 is CASSGDRYNYGYTF. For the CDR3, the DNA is TGTGCCAGCAGTGGGGACAGGTATAACTATGGCTACACCTTC.

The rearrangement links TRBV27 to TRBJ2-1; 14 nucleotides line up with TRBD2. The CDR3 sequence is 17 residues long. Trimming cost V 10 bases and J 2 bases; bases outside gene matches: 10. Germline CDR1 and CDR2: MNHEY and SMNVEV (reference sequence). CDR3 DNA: TGTGCCACCCTTGGGACTAGCGGGAGCGTTACCTACAATGAGCAGTTCTTC. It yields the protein CATLGTSGSVTYNEQFF.

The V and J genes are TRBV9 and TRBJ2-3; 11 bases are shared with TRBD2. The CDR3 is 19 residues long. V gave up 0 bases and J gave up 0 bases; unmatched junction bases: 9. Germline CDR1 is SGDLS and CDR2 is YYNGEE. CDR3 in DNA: TGTGCCAGCAGCGTAGCTACCAGGGGACTAGCGGTTAGCACAGATACGCAGTATTTT. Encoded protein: CASSVATRGLAVSTDTQYF.

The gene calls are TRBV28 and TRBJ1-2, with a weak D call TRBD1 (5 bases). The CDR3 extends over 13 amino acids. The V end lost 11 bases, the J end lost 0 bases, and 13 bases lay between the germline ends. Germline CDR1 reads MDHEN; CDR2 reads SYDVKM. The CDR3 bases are TGTGCCTCCACACAGGTTTCTAACTATGGCTACACCTTC. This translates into CASTQVSNYGYTF.

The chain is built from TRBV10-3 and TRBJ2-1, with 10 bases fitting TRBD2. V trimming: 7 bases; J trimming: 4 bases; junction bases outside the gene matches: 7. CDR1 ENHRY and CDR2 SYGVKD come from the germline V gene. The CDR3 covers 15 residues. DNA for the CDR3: TGTGCCATCACCCTAGGACTAGCGGATTACAATGAGCAGTTCTTC. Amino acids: CAITLGLADYNEQFF.

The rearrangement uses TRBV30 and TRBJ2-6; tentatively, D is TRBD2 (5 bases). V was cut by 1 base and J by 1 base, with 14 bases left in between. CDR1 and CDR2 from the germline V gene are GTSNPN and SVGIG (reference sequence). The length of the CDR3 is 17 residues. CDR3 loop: CAWSAPRRGSGANVLTF. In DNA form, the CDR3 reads TGTGCCTGGAGTGCACCACGGAGAGGGTCTGGGGCCAACGTCCTGACTTTC.